The 31 T cell receptor beta chains reported below all come from one sample, sequenced in a study of cytomegalovirus exposure and HLA in healthy donors. 60 Vbeta and 13 Jbeta primers were used in PCR. TCRdb's copy holds only in-frame clones and misses some; the assay was immunoSEQ multiplex PCR. The sample consists of 150,000 to 190,000 clones, approximately 84% of them appearing once. Sequencing was performed on PBMCs. All receptors derive from a woman aged 18-29 years in good health and CMV-seronegative.

The rearrangement joins TRBV4-2 to TRBJ1-6; perhaps TRBD1 as D (5 bases). This CDR3 has 14 residues. The germline V gene encodes CDR1 LGHNA and CDR2 YNFKEQ. V lost 5 bases and J lost 9, with 14 bases in between. The DNA for the CDR3 is TGTGCCAGCAGCTACGGGGAGGGGAGTTCACCCCTCCACTTT. It specifies CASSYGEGSSPLHF.

This clone was detected only once. The chain combines TRBV4-1 with TRBJ2-7; 11 nucleotides match TRBD2. With 3 bases clipped from V and 0 bases from J, the junction kept 4 bases outside the gene matches. The CDR3 is 16 amino acids. CDR1 and CDR2 from the germline V gene are MGHRA and YSYEKL. This chain's CDR3 is CASSHLTSGNSYEQYF. CDR3 nucleotides: TGCGCCAGCAGCCATCTGACTAGCGGGAACTCCTACGAGCAGTACTTC.

The chain couples TRBV11-2 to TRBJ2-4; 11 bases line up with TRBD2. After removal of 5 bases from V and 1 base from J, the junction contained 10 bases not matched to a gene. The CDR3 runs 18 residues. CDR1 and CDR2 (germline): SGHAT, FQNNGV. The CDR3 here is CASSPIAGGPLAKNIQYF. The CDR3 DNA sequence: TGTGCCAGCAGCCCGATAGCGGGGGGGCCCCTTGCCAAAAACATTCAGTACTTC.

Of note for this clone: One end of the junction is discordant with germline, which a read error may explain. The chain recombines TRBV7-9 with TRBJ2-1; the match to TRBD2 covers 16 bases. The CDR3 is made up of 16 amino acids. Looked up from germline, CDR1 is SEHNR and CDR2 is FQNEAQ (reference sequence). CDR3 DNA: TGTTCCAGCAGCCCCGGGACTAGCGGGGGGGCGGGTGAGCAGTTCTTC. As protein: CSSSPGTSGGAGEQFF.

The V gene is TRBV5-4, the J gene TRBJ2-5, with TRBD2 matching 11 bases. V gave up 4 bases and J gave up 4 bases; unmatched junction bases: 15. This CDR3 has 18 residues. Germline V gives CDR1 SGHNT, CDR2 YYREEE (reference sequence). CDR3 region: CASSPGVAGGQLSETQYF. In nucleotides, the CDR3 is TGTGCCAGCAGCCCCGGGGTAGCGGGAGGGCAGTTGTCAGAGACCCAGTACTTC.

This clone was picked up a small number of times. The rearrangement joins TRBV5-6 to TRBJ1-2; D remains ambiguous. V dropped 0 bases and J dropped 8 bases, with 8 bases sitting between them. Germline V gene lookup returns CDR1 SGHDT and CDR2 YYEEEE. There are 12 residues in the CDR3. The CDR3 nucleotides are TGTGCCAGCAGCTTGGACCACCGGGGCTACACCTTC. Its protein is CASSLDHRGYTF. The full variable domain, rest sourced from reference TRBV5-6 and TRBJ1-2, is DAGVTQSPTHLIKTRGQQVTLRCSPKSGHDTVSWYQQALGQGPQFIFQYYEEEERQRGNFPDRFSGHQFPNYSSELNVNALLLGDSALYLCASSLDHRGYTFGSGTRLTVV.

This clone is a singleton in its sample. The chain combines TRBV5-6 with TRBJ2-5; 7 bases match TRBD2. Germline-derived CDR1 and CDR2 are SGHDT and YYEEEE. The CDR3 runs to 15 residues. V trimming: 4 bases; J trimming: 2 bases; junction bases outside the gene matches: 8. The CDR3 nucleotides are TGTGCCAGCAGCCCAGATTGGGAGGGGCAAGAGACCCAGTACTTC. Its protein is CASSPDWEGQETQYF.

This clone was seen a handful of times. The chain combines TRBV6-1 with TRBJ2-1, with TRBD2 matching 10 bases. The CDR3 is 12 amino acids. CDR1 and CDR2 from the germline V gene are MNHNS and SASEGT. The V gene end was trimmed by 3 bases and the J gene end by 12 bases; junction bases not matched to a gene: 2. CDR3 DNA sequence: TGTGCCAGCAGTGAGGTAGCGGGAGGGCAGTTCTTC. This encodes CASSEVAGGQFF.

The rearrangement links TRBV27 to TRBJ1-6, with D perhaps matching TRBD1 (6 bases). The CDR3 is made up of 16 amino acids. Germline CDR1 MNHEY, CDR2 SMNVEV (reference sequence). Trimming shortened V by 6 bases and J by 4 bases, and 16 bases separated the two germline ends. The CDR3 DNA follows: TGTGCCAGCAGGCTAGGTGGGGGGGCATATAATTCACCCCTCCACTTT. Protein: CASRLGGGAYNSPLHF.

The chain employs TRBV7-9 and TRBJ2-7; 7 bases are shared with TRBD1. Germline assignment: CDR1 SEHNR and CDR2 FQNEAQ (reference sequence). The CDR3 runs to 13 residues. J was trimmed by 3 bases and V by 5 bases; bases with no gene match: 4. The CDR3 loop is CASSPTGDYEQYF. CDR3 nucleotide sequence: TGTGCCAGCAGCCCCACAGGGGACTACGAGCAGTACTTC.

The CDR3 DNA reads as TGTGCCAGCAGCTCCGGACTAGCGGGGAGCCAAGAGACCCAGTACTTC. It is translated as CASSSGLAGSQETQYF. This chain joins TRBV7-8 and TRBJ2-5, with 12 bases identical to TRBD2. The CDR3 runs to 16 residues. Trimming took 4 bases from V and 1 from J; bases not matched to a gene: 4. Germline loops: CDR1 SGHVS, CDR2 FQNEAQ.

The chain employs TRBV7-9 and TRBJ2-5; D is unresolved. Trimming took 2 bases from V and 5 from J, leaving 12 bases between them. There are 14 residues in the CDR3. Looked up from germline, CDR1 is SEHNR and CDR2 is FQNEAQ (reference sequence). CDR3 in amino acids: CASSLRQNGETQYF. For the CDR3, the DNA is TGTGCCAGCAGCTTAAGGCAGAACGGGGAGACCCAGTACTTC. The complete variable domain, with remaining parts taken from reference TRBV7-9 and TRBJ2-5, reads DTGVSQNPRHKITKRGQNVTFRCDPISEHNRLYWYRQTLGQGPEFLTYFQNEAQLEKSRLLSDRFSAERPKGSFSTLEIQRTEQGDSAMYLCASSLRQNGETQYFGPGTRLLVL.

This chain connects TRBV10-3 to TRBJ2-2; 9 nucleotides line up with TRBD1. This CDR3 contains 15 residues. V trimming: 5 bases; J trimming: 3 bases; junction bases outside the gene matches: 4. Germline CDR1 is ENHRY and CDR2 is SYGVKD. The CDR3 nucleotides are TGTGCCATCAGTAAAACAGGGGGCCACACCGGGGAGCTGTTTTTT. Translating it yields CAISKTGGHTGELFF.

This chain uses TRBV7-9 with TRBJ1-1; the D gene is possibly TRBD1 (5 bases). Germline V gene lookup returns CDR1 SEHNR and CDR2 FQNEAQ (reference sequence). There are 11 residues in the CDR3. V lost 3 bases, J lost 10 bases, and 9 bases lay in between. The CDR3, as DNA: TGTGCCAGCAGCTTGGGGACTCGAGCTTTCTTT. The encoded protein is CASSLGTRAFF.

A single count supports this clone. In DNA, the CDR3 is TGTGCCAGCAGCTTAGCCCTAGCGGGGACGTACAATGAGCAGTTCTTC. Its translation: CASSLALAGTYNEQFF. This chain links TRBV7-9 with TRBJ2-1, with 9 bases identical to TRBD2. This CDR3 has 16 amino acids. V was clipped by 0 bases and J by 4 bases; unmatched bases: 4. CDR1 and CDR2 (germline): SEHNR, FQNEAQ (reference sequence).

This clone was seen a handful of times. The chain employs TRBV10-2 and TRBJ2-1; the match to TRBD2 covers 12 bases. Trimming removed 4 bases from V and 2 bases from J; junction bases left unmatched: 0. This CDR3 is built from 15 residues. Germline CDR1 WSHSY, CDR2 SAAADI. The CDR3 sequence: CASSGTSGTYNEQFF. In nucleotides, the CDR3 is TGCGCCAGCAGTGGGACTAGCGGGACCTACAATGAGCAGTTCTTC.

The chain has TRBV29-1 and TRBJ1-4, with a tentative D call TRBD1 (5 bases). V lost 7 bases, J lost 7 bases, and 13 bases lay in between. The CDR3 consists of 12 residues. CDR1 is SQVTM and CDR2 is ANQGSEA in the germline V gene. The CDR3 bases are TGCAGCGGGCTCGATAGGGGTGAAAAACTGTTTTTT. It is translated as CSGLDRGEKLFF.

This clone was counted between two and nine times. The chain links TRBV7-9 to TRBJ2-3, with 12 positions matching TRBD2. The CDR3 extends over 14 amino acids. The V gene's germline CDR1 is SEHNR and CDR2 FQNEAQ (reference sequence). V was clipped by 5 bases and J by 8 bases; unmatched bases: 5. The CDR3 loop reads CASSRASGGGTQYF. DNA of the CDR3: TGTGCCAGCAGCCGGGCTAGCGGGGGGGGTACGCAGTATTTT.

This clone was seen just once. This sequence joins TRBV5-1 and TRBJ2-7; 8 nucleotides agree with TRBD2. There are 14 residues in the CDR3. Unmatched junction bases numbered 7, after V lost 3 bases and J lost 5 bases. Germline V gene lookup returns CDR1 SGHRS and CDR2 YFSETQ. This chain's CDR3 is CASSSTGSGNEQYF. Written as DNA, the CDR3 is TGCGCCAGCAGCTCGACGGGTAGCGGGAACGAGCAGTACTTC. Using reference TRBV5-1 and TRBJ2-7 for the parts outside the CDR3, the full variable domain is KAGVTQTPRYLIKTRGQQVTLSCSPISGHRSVSWYQQTPGQGLQFLFEYFSETQRNKGNFPGRFSGRQFSNSRSEMNVSTLELGDSALYLCASSSTGSGNEQYFGPGTRLTVT.

The chain links TRBV9 to TRBJ1-3; TRBD1 aligns across 9 bases. There are 16 residues in the CDR3. Looked up from germline, CDR1 is SGDLS and CDR2 is YYNGEE. V lost 0 bases and J lost 4; bases outside the gene matches: 5. The CDR3 sequence is CASSVGIQGAGNTIYF. The DNA of the CDR3 is TGTGCCAGCAGCGTAGGAATACAGGGGGCAGGAAACACCATATATTTT.

CDR3 nucleotide sequence: TGTGCCAGTAGTCGGACAGGACCCTACGAGCAGTACTTC. As protein: CASSRTGPYEQYF. The chain has TRBV19 and TRBJ2-7, with 7 bases matching TRBD1. Looked up from germline, CDR1 is LNHDA and CDR2 is SQIVND (reference sequence). The CDR3 contains 13 residues. The ends lost 5 bases at V and 2 bases at J; junction bases unmatched: 3. Complete variable domain (other parts from reference TRBV19 and TRBJ2-7): DGGITQSPKYLFRKEGQNVTLSCEQNLNHDAMYWYRQDPGQGLRLIYYSQIVNDFQKGDIAEGYSVSREKKESFPLTVTSAQKNPTAFYLCASSRTGPYEQYFGPGTRLTVT.

J is TRBJ1-1 and V is TRBV28; D unclear. Between the trimmed V and J ends, which lost 5 bases and 5 bases, there was a span of 12 bases. Germline V lookup: CDR1 MDHEN, CDR2 SYDVKM. The CDR3 sequence is 13 residues long. In DNA form, the CDR3 reads TGTGCCAGCAGTCCGAGCGATAAGACTGAAGCTTTCTTT. Translation: CASSPSDKTEAFF.

The chain links TRBV11-2 to TRBJ2-1, with 10 bases aligning to TRBD2. The CDR3 extends over 14 amino acids. J gave up 10 bases and V 6 bases, and 9 bases lay outside the gene matches. Germline V CDR1 and CDR2: SGHAT, FQNNGV. The CDR3: CASSKREGLGEQFF. The CDR3 nucleotides read TGTGCCAGCAGTAAGCGGGAGGGCCTCGGGGAGCAGTTCTTC.

The chain has TRBV11-2 and TRBJ2-5; the D gene is possibly TRBD2 (6 bases). The J call is in doubt because the DNA end fits TRBJ2-7 better. Germline CDR1 is SGHAT and CDR2 is FQNNGV. The CDR3 consists of 14 residues. As DNA, the CDR3 is TGTGCCAGCACCCCCGTGCGGGACTTCTACGAGCAGTACTTC. This sequence encodes CASTPVRDFYEQYF.

This chain joins TRBV5-1 and TRBJ2-7; a possible D gene is TRBD2 (5 bases). Per germline, CDR1 SGHRS and CDR2 YFSETQ. This CDR3 spans 14 amino acids. V was pared by 7 bases and J by 6 bases, with 20 bases between. The CDR3 bases are TGCGCCAGCTCTCCCGCTAGCATTCGACTCGAGCAGTACTTC. Translation: CASSPASIRLEQYF.

The rearrangement links TRBV7-2 to TRBJ1-1; 7 positions agree with TRBD1. The CDR3 has 15 amino acids. V lost 0 bases and J lost 5; bases outside the gene matches: 6. In germline, CDR1 is SGHTA, CDR2 FQGNSA. The CDR3: CASSLAKGAGTEAFF. CDR3 DNA: TGTGCCAGCAGCTTAGCGAAGGGGGCAGGGACTGAAGCTTTCTTT.

This clone occurred a few times. The gene calls are TRBV4-3 and TRBJ2-7, with D possibly being TRBD2 (6 bases). Trimming pared 0 bases from V and 3 bases from J, leaving 12 bases between. Germline CDR1 LGHNA, CDR2 YSLEER. This CDR3 has 15 amino acids. CDR3 DNA sequence: TGCGCCAGCAGCCAAGATGCGGGACCGCTCTACGAGCAGTACTTC. This sequence encodes CASSQDAGPLYEQYF.

V gene TRBV7-8 combines with J gene TRBJ1-2; D is possibly TRBD1 (6 bases). CDR3 length: 15 amino acids. From germline, CDR1 is SGHVS and CDR2 FQNEAQ. The ends were cut back, 4 bases at V and 4 bases at J, with 16 bases in the middle. The DNA of the CDR3 is TGTGCCAGCAGCTCCCCCTCACAGGGAACCTATGGCTACACCTTC. It translates to CASSSPSQGTYGYTF.

This chain connects TRBV6-1 to TRBJ1-6; D perhaps matches TRBD1 (6 bases). Between the trimmed V and J ends, which lost 3 bases and 2 bases, there was a span of 20 bases. The CDR3 is 19 amino acids. Germline V lookup: CDR1 MNHNS, CDR2 SASEGT. This chain's CDR3 is CASSEPWGGRGTYNSPLHF. DNA of the CDR3: TGTGCCAGCAGTGAGCCTTGGGGGGGCCGAGGAACCTATAATTCACCCCTCCACTTT.

The chain combines TRBV15 with TRBJ1-2; 10 bases match TRBD1. This CDR3 has 14 residues. Per the germline V gene, CDR1 is LNHNV and CDR2 is YYDKDF (reference sequence). Trimming at V came to 8 bases and at J to 4 bases, leaving 7 bases not matched to a gene. The CDR3 loop reads CATLPRTGGYGYTF. The CDR3 DNA reads TGTGCCACCCTCCCCCGGACAGGGGGCTATGGCTACACCTTC.

The CDR3 sequence: CASSVARDEQFF. In nucleotides, the CDR3 is TGTGCCAGCAGCGTAGCTCGTGATGAGCAGTTCTTC. The V call is TRBV9, the J call TRBJ2-1; D is unresolved. The germline V gene has CDR1 SGDLS and CDR2 YYNGEE. The CDR3 runs to 12 residues. Trimming took 0 bases from V and 8 from J, leaving 6 bases between them.